The present T cell receptor beta chain was sequenced within a study of T cells expressing NK-cell markers (dated by TCRdb to about 2020). Context from the whole study: Three sorted T-cell subsets (CD3+CD56+NKG2C+, CD3+CD56+NKG2C- and CD3+CD56-NKG2C+) from about 8 donors had their TCR beta-chain repertoires profiled. Seven of the eight sequenced donors were HCMV-seropositive and one was HCMV-seronegative. The study sequenced eight donors, all healthy volunteers chosen at random: three men and five women. Sequencing of the libraries produced 2 x 150 bp reads on Illumina HiSeq 2000/2500, MiSeq or NextSeq.

Sequencing used an Illumina HiSeq 2000. TCR beta cDNA libraries were prepared using 5'RACE template switching, which introduced a universal primer site and unique molecular identifiers. Synthesis of cDNA was primed from the TCR beta constant segment and was followed by two consecutive PCR amplification steps. The authors' analysis ran thus. MIGEC handled demultiplexing of the reads and grouping by UMI, while MiTCR was used to assemble and quantify clonotypes. To exclude erroneous sequences, any TCR cDNA sequence not supported by at least two reads was discarded. The tcR package was used for downstream repertoire analysis, and clonotypes were matched between fractions using CDR3 nucleotide sequence together with V segment. Antigen specificity was annotated against VDJdb with VDJmatch, allowing one amino acid substitution in CDR3. TCRdb reprocessed the reads into one record per CDR3 protein sequence, lacking DNA. The V and J calls and clone size are TCRdb's, not the authors'. This sample's records show about 440,000 distinct CDR3 sequences. The top ten hold 7.3% of the sample.

The CDR3 covers 15 residues, taking in both the cysteine and the phenylalanine. No DNA has been recorded. CDR1 SGHRS and CDR2 YFSETQ were looked up in the germline V gene. Broader findings and caveats from the paper: Whether the expanded NKG2C-expressing T cell clones were specific for HCMV antigens remained unclear. In six donors, the dominant CD3+CD56+NKG2C+ clonotypes were among the top 10 CD8+ clonotypes and accounted for about 1.0-7.5% of CD8+ T cells. Those dominant clonotypes were again the most abundant among CD3+CD56-NKG2C+ cells in a handful of donors, at roughly 25-60.1%.

HCMV-specific IgG was detected in serum with a commercial ELISA kit to determine HCMV serostatus. Ficoll density gradient centrifugation was used to isolate peripheral blood mononuclear cells from blood. On this clonotype itself: Its recognized antigen is unknown.

Here the chain combines TRBV5-1 and TRBJ2-7; TCRdb's D gene call, TRBD2, goes unchecked for lack of DNA. The TCR comes from a woman between 18 and 70 years old in good health. The sample taken for sequencing was blood T cells: a sorted CD56 or NKG2C T cell subset, CD4+ or CD8+ T cells, or bulk PBMC T cells (not recorded which). The CDR3 corresponds to CASSFEGRPTYEQYF. Reference TRBV5-1 and TRBJ2-7 genes cover what lies past the CDR3, so the full variable domain is KAGVTQTPRYLIKTRGQQVTLSCSPISGHRSVSWYQQTPGQGLQFLFEYFSETQRNKGNFPGRFSGRQFSNSRSEMNVSTLELGDSALYLCASSFEGRPTYEQYFGPGTRLTVT.